Shown below are 32 T cell receptor beta chains from a single sample sequenced in a study of cytomegalovirus exposure and HLA in healthy donors. Use of 60 Vbeta and 13 Jbeta primers characterized the PCR. Only in-frame clones appear in the TCRdb table, and some are missing; sequencing was by immunoSEQ multiplex PCR. The profile covers fewer than 90,000 clones, with roughly 80% appearing a single time and roughly 14% taken by the ten largest. Sequencing used PBMCs. The receptors were gathered from a middle-aged woman in good health and CMV-seropositive.

This clone was seen a few times. The chain has TRBV15 and TRBJ1-5; a possible D gene is TRBD1 (5 bases). The CDR3 spans 15 residues. Trimming took off 8 bases at V and 2 bases at J, with 16 bases between the two ends. Germline V gene lookup returns CDR1 LNHNV and CDR2 YYDKDF (reference sequence). CDR3 nucleotides: TGTGCCACCGCCCGGACCTTAGGGGGCAATCAGCCCCAGCATTTT. Its translation: CATARTLGGNQPQHF.

The chain carries TRBV11-2 and TRBJ2-1, with TRBD2 as a possible D gene (6 bases). From germline, CDR1 is SGHAT and CDR2 FQNNGV. Trimming cost V 6 bases and J 8 bases, with 20 bases left between them. The CDR3 length is 15 residues. DNA for the CDR3: TGTGCCAGCAGGTCTTTGCGGGAACATAATCATGAGCAGTTCTTC. Translation gives CASRSLREHNHEQFF.

The genes are TRBV18 and TRBJ2-3; D call uncertain. The CDR3 has 13 residues. Trimming left V 6 bases short and J 5 bases short, with 12 bases between. CDR1 and CDR2 (germline): KGHSH, LQKENI. The CDR3 DNA is TGTGCCAGCTCTCGCCTAGGCGGAGATACGCAGTATTTT. Protein product: CASSRLGGDTQYF.

The chain has TRBV23-1 and TRBJ2-7, with D possibly TRBD2 on 7 matching bases. TRBV23-1 is known as an ORF, though its function is uncertain. CDR3 size: 13 residues. V lost 11 bases to trimming and J lost 6 bases, with 20 bases between them. The CDR3 loop reads CAAPGGQSCEQYF. The CDR3 DNA reads as TGCGCCGCCCCCGGGGGGCAGTCGTGCGAGCAGTACTTC.

This chain connects TRBV5-8 to TRBJ1-6; the D is unclear. With 1 base removed from V and 10 bases from J, the gap between germline ends came to 12 bases. The germline CDR1 and CDR2 sequences are SGHTS and YDEGEE. CDR3 length equals 14 residues. As DNA, the CDR3 is TGTGCCAGCAGCTTGCGCCGGAGGAAGTCACCCCTCCACTTT. Its protein product is CASSLRRRKSPLHF.

The rearrangement links TRBV9 to TRBJ2-6; tentative D call: TRBD1 (5 bases). The CDR3 consists of 16 residues. V shed 4 bases and J shed 0 bases, with 11 bases lying between them. Germline CDR1 and CDR2: SGDLS and YYNGEE. CDR3 region: CASSSDRSSGANVLTF. The CDR3 DNA sequence: TGTGCCAGCAGCTCAGACAGAAGCTCTGGGGCCAACGTCCTGACTTTC.

This chain links TRBV2 with TRBJ1-2; maybe TRBD1 (5 bases). Germline V gives CDR1 SNHLY, CDR2 FYNNEI. The CDR3 loop spans 16 amino acids. Trimming took off 2 bases at V and 3 bases at J, with 16 bases between the two ends. The CDR3 protein is CASSENPTGLDYGYTF. CDR3 nucleotides: TGTGCCAGCAGTGAAAACCCTACAGGCCTAGACTATGGCTACACCTTC.

This chain joins TRBV19 and TRBJ1-1; 8 nucleotides agree with TRBD1. This CDR3 spans 12 amino acids. The J segment lost 7 bases and the V segment lost 4 bases, leaving 2 bases of the junction unmatched. Germline V gene sequence: CDR1 LNHDA, CDR2 SQIVND (reference sequence). CDR3 amino acids: CASSTRGLEAFF. The CDR3, as DNA: TGTGCCAGTAGTACCAGGGGGCTTGAAGCTTTCTTT.

The table lists this clone with a few counts. This chain links TRBV7-3 with TRBJ2-7; TRBD2 matches 9 bases. Losses at the gene ends were 5 bases for V and 7 bases for J; bases not matched to a gene: 15. CDR1 and CDR2 (germline): SGHTA, FQGTGA. The CDR3 extends over 16 amino acids. The CDR3 bases are TGTGCCAGCAGCCCGGCGGGGGGGCGGGAGACGGAAGAGCAGTACTTC. Translating gives CASSPAGGRETEEQYF.

By share, this clone counts as medium-sized (0.01 to 0.1%). This chain links TRBV9 with TRBJ2-7; TRBD1 matches 10 bases. This CDR3 comprises 15 residues. With 4 bases clipped from V and 2 bases from J, the junction kept 6 bases outside the gene matches. Germline V CDR1 and CDR2: SGDLS, YYNGEE. CDR3 region: CASSYGQGETYEQYF. CDR3 nucleotide sequence: TGTGCCAGCAGCTATGGACAGGGGGAAACCTACGAGCAGTACTTC.

The table lists this clone with a few counts. The CDR3 DNA follows: TGTGCCAGCAGTTACCAGGAGAACACTGAAGCTTTCTTT. This codes for CASSYQENTEAFF. The gene calls are TRBV6-6 and TRBJ1-1, with D hard to call. The CDR3 totals 13 residues. V lost 2 bases to trimming and J lost 1 base, with 5 bases between them. Germline loops: CDR1 MNHNY, CDR2 SVGAGI (reference sequence).

CDR3 region: CASSQASGRNNEQFF. The CDR3 DNA reads TGCGCCAGCAGCCAAGCTAGCGGGAGAAACAATGAGCAGTTCTTC. The genes are TRBV4-3 and TRBJ2-1; 10 nucleotides line up with TRBD2. With V trimmed by 1 base and J by 5 bases, 2 bases remained unmatched. The CDR3 covers 15 residues. The V gene's germline CDR1 is LGHNA and CDR2 YSLEER.

The rearrangement uses TRBV27 and TRBJ1-1; D is uncertain. V dropped 3 bases and J dropped 6 bases, with 11 bases sitting between them. Germline CDR1 is MNHEY and CDR2 is SMNVEV (reference sequence). This CDR3 has 13 residues. This chain's CDR3 is CASSFRRVSEAFF. The CDR3 DNA reads TGTGCCAGCAGTTTTAGGAGGGTCTCTGAAGCTTTCTTT.

This clone occurred a few times. V and J are TRBV11-2 and TRBJ2-6; no reliable D call. This CDR3 is built from 15 residues. From germline, CDR1 is SGHAT and CDR2 FQNNGV. V was shortened by 6 bases and J by 0 bases, with 9 bases between the two germline ends. CDR3 sequence: CASSPTHSGANVLTF. CDR3 sequence (DNA): TGTGCCAGCAGTCCCACTCACTCTGGGGCCAACGTCCTGACTTTC.

CDR3 nucleotide sequence: TGTGCCAGCAGCCCGACAGGCCGGGGTCAGCCCCAGCATTTT. Its translation: CASSPTGRGQPQHF. The rearrangement uses TRBV9 and TRBJ1-5; D is possibly TRBD1 (6 bases). The V gene lost 4 bases and the J gene lost 6 bases, with 14 bases spanning the gap. Germline V gives CDR1 SGDLS, CDR2 YYNGEE. This CDR3 has 14 residues.

V and J are TRBV6-5 and TRBJ2-2; TRBD1 aligns across 11 bases. The V gene end was trimmed by 8 bases and the J gene end by 5 bases; junction bases not matched to a gene: 7. The CDR3 has 15 residues. Germline V gene sequence: CDR1 MNHEY, CDR2 SVGAGI. In DNA, the CDR3 is TGTGCCAGCGGATCCGGGACAGGGGGTACCGGGGAGCTGTTTTTT. It encodes CASGSGTGGTGELFF.

The chain couples TRBV5-1 to TRBJ2-7; D ambiguous. Germline loops: CDR1 SGHRS, CDR2 YFSETQ. Trimming pared 0 bases from V and 7 bases from J, leaving 20 bases between. The CDR3 extends over 16 amino acids. CDR3 loop: CASSLDSPSPPREQYF. The CDR3 DNA reads TGCGCCAGCAGCTTGGATTCCCCGAGCCCTCCTCGGGAGCAGTACTTC.

The chain joins TRBV10-2 to TRBJ1-3, with D possibly being TRBD1 (5 bases). V was clipped by 4 bases and J by 0 bases, with 10 bases between them. The CDR3 spans 15 residues. Germline CDR1 is WSHSY and CDR2 is SAAADI. CDR3 sequence: CASSAGLYSGNTIYF. For the CDR3, the DNA is TGCGCCAGCAGTGCGGGACTTTACTCTGGAAACACCATATATTTT.

The chain uses TRBV19 and TRBJ1-1; D gene uncertain. Germline lookup yields CDR1 LNHDA and CDR2 SQIVND (reference sequence). The CDR3 extends over 14 amino acids. Deletions cut 1 base from V and 1 base from J, with 7 bases between. CDR3: CASSIARGNTEAFF. The CDR3 region has the DNA TGTGCCAGTAGTATAGCGCGGGGGAACACTGAAGCTTTCTTT.

This chain joins TRBV6-1 and TRBJ1-2; D perhaps matches TRBD1 (5 bases). Germline CDR1 MNHNS, CDR2 SASEGT. CDR3 length equals 13 residues. Deletions cut 4 bases from V and 5 bases from J, with 11 bases between. CDR3 nucleotide sequence: TGTGCCAGCAGTGGCTTTGGGGGGTATGGCTACACCTTC. This codes for CASSGFGGYGYTF.

The chain links TRBV30 to TRBJ1-6; 8 bases fit TRBD1. V trimming: 5 bases; J trimming: 2 bases; junction bases outside the gene matches: 8. Germline loops: CDR1 GTSNPN, CDR2 SVGIG (reference sequence). The CDR3 runs 16 residues. The CDR3 DNA follows: TGTGCCTGGTCAACAGGGGGGATCCCCTATAATTCACCCCTCCACTTT. Its protein is CAWSTGGIPYNSPLHF.

This chain joins TRBV6-5 and TRBJ2-3, with D hard to call. V was clipped by 2 bases and J by 1 base, with 10 bases between them. Germline V gene lookup returns CDR1 MNHEY and CDR2 SVGAGI. The length of the CDR3 is 15 residues. The CDR3: CASSYKPVGTDTQYF. The DNA for the CDR3 is TGTGCCAGCAGTTACAAGCCGGTTGGCACAGATACGCAGTATTTT.

The chain carries TRBV5-1 and TRBJ2-5, with 7 bases matching TRBD1. Germline loops: CDR1 SGHRS, CDR2 YFSETQ. The junction had 9 bases not matched to a gene; V was cut back by 5 bases and J by 2 bases. The CDR3 runs 15 residues. The CDR3 sequence is CASRHGTVDQETQYF. The CDR3 nucleotides read TGCGCCAGCAGACACGGGACAGTCGATCAAGAGACCCAGTACTTC.

The chain joins TRBV5-1 to TRBJ2-1, with D unresolved. The CDR3 runs 15 residues. Per germline, CDR1 SGHRS and CDR2 YFSETQ. V lost 0 bases to trimming and J lost 0 bases, with 7 bases between them. Here the CDR3 reads CASSLDYPSYNEQFF. The CDR3 nucleotides read TGCGCCAGCAGCTTGGACTACCCCTCCTACAATGAGCAGTTCTTC.

The rearrangement joins TRBV19 to TRBJ1-1, with 8 bases aligning to TRBD1. In germline, CDR1 is LNHDA, CDR2 SQIVND (reference sequence). Losses at the gene ends were 10 bases for V and 8 bases for J; bases not matched to a gene: 6. The CDR3 has 11 residues. CDR3 coding DNA: TGTGCCACCACCCGGGACAGGGAAGCTTTCTTT. It yields the protein CATTRDREAFF.

The chain uses TRBV28 and TRBJ1-2; D uncertain. The CDR3 is 15 residues long. V was cut by 6 bases and J by 4 bases, with 18 bases left in between. Germline V lookup: CDR1 MDHEN, CDR2 SYDVKM. The CDR3 coding sequence is TGTGCCAGCAGCACGGGAGCCCGAAGAATCTATGGCTACACCTTC. This encodes CASSTGARRIYGYTF.

V gene TRBV27 combines with J gene TRBJ2-2, with a possible D match to TRBD2 (5 bases). Trimming cost V 8 bases and J 6 bases, with 7 bases left between them. There are 11 residues in the CDR3. The germline V gene encodes CDR1 MNHEY and CDR2 SMNVEV (reference sequence). CDR3 sequence (DNA): TGTGCCAGCTCGGGGTCCGGGGAGCTGTTTTTT. Translation: CASSGSGELFF.

The chain employs TRBV7-9 and TRBJ1-3, with D tentatively TRBD1 (6 bases). The germline V gene has CDR1 SEHNR and CDR2 FQNEAQ (reference sequence). V dropped 5 bases and J dropped 2 bases, with 10 bases sitting between them. The CDR3 spans 14 residues. The chain's CDR3 is CASSPGGPGNTIYF. For the CDR3, the DNA is TGTGCCAGCAGCCCCGGGGGGCCTGGAAACACCATATATTTT. Filled out from reference TRBV7-9 and TRBJ1-3, the complete variable domain reads DTGVSQNPRHKITKRGQNVTFRCDPISEHNRLYWYRQTLGQGPEFLTYFQNEAQLEKSRLLSDRFSAERPKGSFSTLEIQRTEQGDSAMYLCASSPGGPGNTIYFGEGSWLTVV.

This clone was recorded once. The chain joins TRBV6-5 to TRBJ1-2; D is uncertain. V lost 1 base and J 6 bases, leaving 12 bases between the germline ends. Germline V gene lookup returns CDR1 MNHEY and CDR2 SVGAGI. This CDR3 contains 14 residues. CDR3 region: CASSYYSGIDGYTF. The CDR3 nucleotides are TGTGCCAGCAGTTACTATTCCGGTATCGATGGCTACACCTTC.

This sequence joins TRBV5-8 and TRBJ1-2; the match to TRBD1 covers 9 bases. The CDR3 totals 16 residues. J gave up 6 bases and V 4 bases, and 13 bases lay outside the gene matches. Germline CDR1 and CDR2: SGHTS and YDEGEE. The CDR3 region has the DNA TGTGCCAGCAGCCTCTCCGGGACAGGGTCCCTTCATGGCTACACCTTC. Residues: CASSLSGTGSLHGYTF.

J is TRBJ1-2 and V is TRBV9; tentative D call: TRBD1 (5 bases). V shed 3 bases and J shed 1 base, with 13 bases lying between them. Germline assignment: CDR1 SGDLS and CDR2 YYNGEE. This CDR3 region has 15 residues. The CDR3 is CASSGTLRGNYGYTF. CDR3 coding DNA: TGTGCCAGCAGCGGGACCCTTAGGGGTAACTATGGCTACACCTTC. Drawing the rest from reference TRBV9 and TRBJ1-2, the complete variable domain is DSGVTQTPKHLITATGQRVTLRCSPRSGDLSVYWYQQSLDQGLQFLIQYYNGEERAKGNILERFSAQQFPDLHSELNLSSLELGDSALYFCASSGTLRGNYGYTFGSGTRLTVV.

This clone has just a few counts. The rearrangement uses TRBV5-1 and TRBJ1-1; TRBD1 aligns across 7 bases. This CDR3 comprises 16 residues. V shed 0 bases and J 1 base; nucleotides not matched to a gene: 6. Germline CDR1 SGHRS, CDR2 YFSETQ. The chain's CDR3 is CASSLEGGGRNTEAFF. The CDR3 coding sequence is TGCGCCAGCAGCTTGGAAGGGGGCGGTAGGAACACTGAAGCTTTCTTT.